The entry below gives a single T cell receptor (beta chain) sequence along with its context. Original analysis: Cell counts per sample came from amplifying reference gene primers. Sequenced by immunoSEQ multiplex PCR; TCRdb stores in-frame clones only, minus some. V and J calls and clone size are as listed in that table; D and trimming were resolved from the DNA. Seen here are about 340,000 clones, approximately 89% observed once, and the top ten hold roughly 3.4%. These data belong to a study of blood T cell repertoires in COVID-19. Turning to the study itself: COVID-19 samples collected from the United States, Italy and Spain covered acute and convalescent phases. PBMCs, B-cell-depleted T cells, or T cells provided the cDNA or gDNA that made up the material.

Germline assignment: CDR1 LNHNV and CDR2 YYDKDF (reference sequence). This CDR3 spans 11 amino acids. V lost 8 bases to trimming and J lost 6 bases, with 8 bases between them. Sequencing used peripheral blood. This clonotype was sampled from a woman aged 18-35 years who had recovered from COVID-19. This chain uses TRBV15 with TRBJ2-1; tentatively, D is TRBD2 (6 bases). CDR3 loop: CATQEGNEQFF. For the CDR3, the DNA is TGTGCCACCCAGGAGGGCAATGAGCAGTTCTTC.